What follows are 18 T cell receptor beta chains derived from one specimen sequenced in a study of T-cell reconstitution after alpha-beta-depleted transplantation in children (dated by TCRdb to the mid-2010s). The receptor library was made with PCR. Instrument used: Illumina HiSeq 2500. TCR libraries were prepared with molecular barcoding, using unique molecular identifiers to normalize TCRbeta repertoire quantification. TCRdb reworked the public reads: Q25 trimming with fastp, MiXCR clone assembly, productive beta chains retained. Each CDR3 protein gets just one entry, which takes the most common genes and DNA from the rows behind it. This sample has 200,000 to 250,000 distinct CDR3 sequences in its table, and roughly a tenth of those were observed once. Jointly, the top ten make up about 30% of the sample. The treatment or condition tag for this specimen amounts to: allogeneic hematopoietic cell transplantation with graft depleted of TCRalphabeta T cells and CD19 B cells.

This sample comprised PBMCs, obtained before TCRalphabeta/CD19-depleted stem cell transplant. Every receptor here comes from a child younger than two with acute myeloid leukemia, due to receive a stem cell transplant.

The sample holds many counts of this clonotype. This chain connects TRBV27 to TRBJ1-2; D gene ambiguous. V was cut by 8 bases and J by 4 bases, with 14 bases left in between. Germline CDR1 MNHEY, CDR2 SMNVEV (reference sequence). This CDR3 is built from 13 residues. In nucleotides, the CDR3 is TGTGCCAGCGGACGGCGGTTCGGCTATGGCTACACCTTC. It yields the protein CASGRRFGYGYTF.

This clonotype was seen repeatedly, ten times or more. The chain employs TRBV5-6 and TRBJ1-5; no clear D gene. CDR1 SGHDT and CDR2 YYEEEE come from the germline V gene. The CDR3 is 14 amino acids. The V and J ends lost 0 bases and 1 base respectively, with 5 bases between them. The CDR3, as DNA: TGTGCCAGCAGCTTGGACCGCAGCAATCAGCCCCAGCATTTT. It yields the protein CASSLDRSNQPQHF.

This clonotype was counted at least ten times. The chain has TRBV20-1 and TRBJ2-3; weak D call: TRBD2 (5 bases). Germline CDR1 is DFQATT and CDR2 is SNEGSKA (reference sequence). The length of the CDR3 is 15 residues. Trimming shortened V by 5 bases and J by 2 bases, and 17 bases separated the two germline ends. CDR3 sequence: CSASLAGPTTDTQYF. The CDR3 bases are TGCAGTGCTTCCCTGGCGGGTCCTACCACAGATACGCAGTATTTT.

At least ten counts were recorded for this clonotype. CDR3 bases: TGTGCCAGCAGTTTGTGGGCGGGGGTCTCCTACGAGCAGTACTTC. This encodes CASSLWAGVSYEQYF. This rearrangement joins TRBV12-3 or TRBV12-4 to TRBJ2-7, with TRBD2 identical over 7 bases. V was clipped by 3 bases and J by 0 bases; unmatched bases: 5. The CDR3 covers 15 residues.

In this sample, this clonotype turned up many times. The chain couples TRBV5-1 to TRBJ2-3; 7 bases are a match to TRBD2. Germline values: CDR1 SGHRS, CDR2 YFSETQ. This CDR3 is built from 16 residues. With V trimmed by 0 bases and J by 2 bases, 6 bases remained unmatched. For the CDR3, the DNA is TGCGCCAGCAGCTTGGTAGGAGCGGGGCCCACAGATACGCAGTATTTT. As protein: CASSLVGAGPTDTQYF.

This clonotype was seen more than once but under ten times. The chain couples TRBV5-4 to TRBJ1-1; maybe TRBD1 (5 bases). This CDR3 is built from 15 residues. Germline V gene data show CDR1 as SGHNT and CDR2 as YYREEE (reference sequence). The V end lost 0 bases, the J end lost 4 bases, and 13 bases lay between the germline ends. The CDR3 spells CASSLGGGYSTEAFF. CDR3 DNA: TGTGCCAGCAGCTTGGGGGGGGGATATAGCACTGAAGCTTTCTTT. Drawing the rest from reference TRBV5-4 and TRBJ1-1, the complete variable domain is ETGVTQSPTHLIKTRGQQVTLRCSSQSGHNTVSWYQQALGQGPQFIFQYYREEENGRGNFPPRFSGLQFPNYSSELNVNALELDDSALYLCASSLGGGYSTEAFFGQGTRLTVV.

In regard to this clonotype: A much larger clone differs by one base, so this may be a read error. The chain joins TRBV25-1 to TRBJ2-1; the D gene is possibly TRBD2 (5 bases). The CDR3 totals 14 residues. Germline assignment: CDR1 MGHDK and CDR2 SYGVNS. CDR3 sequence: CTSSEQRGQNEQFF. DNA of the CDR3: TGTACCAGCAGTGAACAGAGAGGGCAGAATGAGCAGTTCTTC.

This clonotype was counted ten times or more. The rearrangement uses TRBV6-5 and TRBJ1-2, with D hard to call. The germline CDR1 and CDR2 sequences are MNHEY and SVGAGI. Trimming shortened V by 0 bases and J by 2 bases, and 7 bases separated the two germline ends. The CDR3 has 14 residues. The CDR3 DNA follows: TGTGCCAGCAGTTACTCGTACGGAAACTATGGCTACACCTTC. Protein sequence: CASSYSYGNYGYTF.

V gene TRBV7-2 combines with J gene TRBJ2-2; 11 bases match TRBD2. Germline V gene sequence: CDR1 SGHTA, CDR2 FQGNSA. The CDR3 sequence is 16 residues long. Germline trimming cut 5 bases from V and 2 bases from J; bases unmatched to any gene: 4. In DNA form, the CDR3 reads TGTGCCAGCAGCACCCTAGCGGGAGGAAACACCGGGGAGCTGTTTTTT. Translated: CASSTLAGGNTGELFF.

In this sample, this clonotype turned up many times. The chain joins TRBV3-1 to TRBJ2-2; D is unclear. This CDR3 spans 17 amino acids. The V and J ends lost 5 bases and 0 bases respectively, with 16 bases between them. Germline assignment: CDR1 LGHDT and CDR2 YNNKEL (reference sequence). The CDR3 DNA reads TGTGCCAGCAGCAAAGGAAGTAGAGCCGCGAACACCGGGGAGCTGTTTTTT. Protein product: CASSKGSRAANTGELFF.

This clonotype showed up many times. This rearrangement joins TRBV7-9 to TRBJ2-7; 11 nucleotides agree with TRBD1. Germline CDR1 reads SEHNR; CDR2 reads FQNEAQ (reference sequence). CDR3 size: 16 residues. V trimming: 1 base; J trimming: 7 bases; junction bases outside the gene matches: 9. DNA of the CDR3: TGTGCCAGCAGCTTAGGCCCGGGACAGGGGGAGTCAGAGCAGTACTTC. As protein: CASSLGPGQGESEQYF.

This clonotype was observed at least ten times. The chain combines TRBV20-1 with TRBJ2-5; D is ambiguous. Per germline, CDR1 DFQATT and CDR2 SNEGSKA (reference sequence). V was cut by 5 bases and J by 2 bases, with 9 bases left in between. The CDR3 has 12 residues. CDR3 bases: TGCAGTGCTGCTGACCGGCAAGAGACCCAGTACTTC. This gives the protein CSAADRQETQYF.

This clonotype has ten or more counts. The genes are TRBV12-3 or TRBV12-4 and TRBJ1-1; D may be TRBD1 (6 bases). The CDR3 sequence is 15 residues long. V gave up 6 bases and J gave up 2 bases, with 16 bases separating them. The CDR3 DNA reads TGTGCCAGCAGGCCTCGGGTGGGGGCTAACACTGAAGCTTTCTTT. Its translation is CASRPRVGANTEAFF.

This clonotype occurred many times. The V and J genes are TRBV24-1 and TRBJ2-5; 7 bases are a match to TRBD2. The CDR3 totals 15 residues. V lost 5 bases to trimming and J lost 5 bases; unmatched junction nucleotides: 10. Looked up from germline, CDR1 is KGHDR and CDR2 is SFDVKD. For the CDR3, the DNA is TGTGCCACCAGTGGGCTCGCGGGGCGGGAGGAGACCCAGTACTTC. This sequence encodes CATSGLAGREETQYF.

This clonotype came up many times. The chain couples TRBV29-1 to TRBJ2-1; 8 nucleotides line up with TRBD2. The CDR3 totals 16 residues. CDR1 is SQVTM and CDR2 is ANQGSEA in the germline V gene. Trimming took 1 base from V and 4 from J; bases not matched to a gene: 9. The CDR3 loop is CSVEGGPGLGYNEQFF. In nucleotides, the CDR3 is TGCAGCGTTGAAGGTGGCCCGGGACTAGGATACAATGAGCAGTTCTTC.

This clonotype was seen many times. This chain connects TRBV5-5 to TRBJ2-2; no clear D. The V end lost 0 bases, the J end lost 0 bases, and 3 bases lay between the germline ends. Germline-derived CDR1 and CDR2 are SGHKS and YYEKEE (reference sequence). The CDR3 consists of 14 residues. The CDR3 bases are TGTGCCAGCAGCTTGGGTTCGAACACCGGGGAGCTGTTTTTT. Translated, it gives CASSLGSNTGELFF.

Ten or more counts support this clonotype. This chain joins TRBV20-1 and TRBJ2-7; D call uncertain. The germline CDR1 and CDR2 sequences are DFQATT and SNEGSKA (reference sequence). CDR3 length: 13 amino acids. Trimming took 3 bases from V and 1 from J, leaving 10 bases between them. CDR3 bases: TGCAGTGCTAGTCTAGACGTTTCCTACGAGCAGTACTTC. Translation: CSASLDVSYEQYF.

In regard to this clonotype: The junction differs from germline at one of its ends, possibly a read error. V and J are TRBV6-5 and TRBJ2-6; D not certain. The CDR3 length is 13 residues. From germline, CDR1 is MNHEY and CDR2 SVGAGI. CDR3 in DNA: TGTACCAGCAGTTACTTTGGGGCCAACGTCCTGACTTTC. Translation: CTSSYFGANVLTF.